This paragraph reports one T cell receptor beta chain. CDR1 is SGHRS and CDR2 is YFSETQ in the germline V gene. The CDR3 is made up of 15 amino acids. The junction had 6 bases not matched to a gene; V was cut back by 0 bases and J by 7 bases. As processed by the authors: Nucleated cell counts were estimated from reference gene primer amplification. The data were produced by immunoSEQ multiplex PCR, yet TCRdb's version contains in-frame clones alone and is incomplete. Clonal size and the V and J genes are those of that table, whereas D and trimming came from the DNA. The sample includes 110,000 to 150,000 clones, approximately 88% of them seen just once. This specimen comes from a study of blood T cell repertoires in COVID-19. As for the study in general: The samples span acute and convalescent COVID-19 from the United States, Italy and Spain.

Sequenced input: peripheral blood. This sequence originates from a woman aged 50 to 60 with acute or convalescent COVID-19. The chain has TRBV5-1 and TRBJ2-2; 7 bases line up with TRBD2. The CDR3 is CASSLEGGSNGELFF. The CDR3 DNA is TGCGCCAGCAGCTTGGAGGGCGGGAGTAACGGGGAGCTGTTTTTT.